The TCR beta chain under discussion was sequenced for a study of T-cell reconstitution after alpha-beta-depleted transplantation in children. This clonotype was counted between two and nine times. Its antigen remains unidentified. Broader study findings: Newly produced T cells mostly provided counts and TCRbeta diversity after one year, as hyperexpanded clones declined. Roughly two months post-transplant, alpha-beta T cells reportedly originated from several hundred graft clones that had expanded. At day 60, the high TCRbeta diversity found in some patients originated from recipient T cells and thymic progenitors that had survived.

During its preparation, the TCRbeta library received unique molecular identifiers. MiXCR, applied by TCRdb to the PCR reads, yields one record per CDR3 protein. The sample has fewer than 250,000 distinct CDR3 sequences, around a sixth seen once. The germline gives CDR1 SGDLS, CDR2 YYNGEE. Trimming stripped 0 bases from V and 4 bases from J, with 14 bases between. The CDR3 covers 16 residues. V and J are TRBV9 and TRBJ2-1; D may be TRBD1 (6 bases). The sequence derives from a male patient aged 2 to 9 who had a stem cell transplant for acute lymphoblastic leukemia, so the T cells may come from the graft donor. The input for sequencing was PBMCs, mostly from graft donor cells, taken 360 days after TCRalphabeta/CD19-depleted stem cell transplant. The CDR3 region has the DNA TGTGCCAGCAGCGTAGAACCGGGACAAACATACAATGAGCAGTTCTTC. Amino acid sequence: CASSVEPGQTYNEQFF.